This entry lists 13 T cell receptor beta chains sequenced from one sample in a study of blood T cell repertoires in COVID-19 (dated by TCRdb to about 2020). Receptor libraries were prepared by the immunoSEQ multiplex PCR assay. In TCRdb, the immuneACCESS table is reduced to in-frame sequences with V and J assigned. These tables do not hold every clone; where another copy was compared, an unresolved V gene accounts for under half, and the others remain unexplained. The table for this sample lists 80,000 to 95,000 clones; roughly four fifths of them were counted only once. About a fifth of the sample is held by the ten biggest clonotypes. The material sequenced was peripheral blood. These receptors were taken from a woman of 80 years or more with active or convalescent COVID-19.

This sequence joins TRBV2 and TRBJ1-5, with 9 nucleotides matching TRBD1. The CDR3 is 16 residues long. Germline V lookup: CDR1 SNHLY, CDR2 FYNNEI. Unmatched junction bases numbered 8, after V lost 3 bases and J lost 5 bases. The CDR3 loop reads CASSDADRGMDQPQHF. The DNA of the CDR3 is TGTGCCAGCAGTGACGCCGACAGGGGGATGGATCAGCCCCAGCATTTT.

CDR3 sequence: CASSPTGGPRSGANVLTF. CDR3 DNA: TGTGCCAGCAGTCCCACAGGGGGCCCCCGCTCTGGGGCCAACGTCCTGACTTTC. The genes are TRBV6-6 and TRBJ2-6; 9 bases agree with TRBD1. The CDR3 runs 18 residues. Trimming at V came to 5 bases and at J to 0 bases, leaving 8 bases not matched to a gene. Per the germline V gene, CDR1 is MNHNY and CDR2 is SVGAGI (reference sequence).

The rearrangement joins TRBV30 to TRBJ1-2, with no clear D. The germline V and J ends were trimmed by 0 bases and 0 bases, with 11 bases remaining between them. This CDR3 spans 15 amino acids. The germline V gene has CDR1 GTSNPN and CDR2 SVGIG (reference sequence). DNA of the CDR3: TGTGCCTGGAGTGTACGGCAGGAAGCTAACTATGGCTACACCTTC. It codes for CAWSVRQEANYGYTF. Full variable domain (outside the CDR3, taken from reference TRBV30 and TRBJ1-2): SQTIHQWPATLVQPVGSPLSLECTVEGTSNPNLYWYRQAAGRGLQLLFYSVGIGQISSEVPQNLSASRPQDRQFILSSKKLLLSDSGFYLCAWSVRQEANYGYTFGSGTRLTVV.

CDR3 protein: CASSISWGGGGTDTQYF. The DNA of the CDR3 is TGTGCCAGTAGTATCTCTTGGGGGGGAGGCGGCACAGATACGCAGTATTTT. V usage is TRBV19 and J usage is TRBJ2-3; 7 bases align to TRBD2. Germline values: CDR1 LNHDA, CDR2 SQIVND (reference sequence). CDR3 length: 17 residues. J was trimmed by 1 base and V by 3 bases; bases with no gene match: 10.

The chain carries TRBV6-5 and TRBJ2-2, with 9 nucleotides matching TRBD1. The CDR3 is 15 amino acids. V lost 5 bases to trimming and J lost 5 bases; unmatched junction nucleotides: 6. Germline CDR1 reads MNHEY; CDR2 reads SVGAGI. In DNA, the CDR3 is TGTGCCAGCAGTCGCACACAGGGGGCTACCGGGGAGCTGTTTTTT. Encoded protein: CASSRTQGATGELFF.

In this sample, this clone turned up a few times. The genes are TRBV24-1 and TRBJ2-1; 7 bases are shared with TRBD1. The CDR3 has 14 amino acids. V lost 5 bases, J lost 7 bases, and 7 bases stayed unmatched. Germline-derived CDR1 and CDR2 are KGHDR and SFDVKD. CDR3 nucleotide sequence: TGTGCCACCAGTGCCGCGGACAGGTCGAATGAGCAGTTCTTC. It translates to CATSAADRSNEQFF.

V gene TRBV24-1 combines with J gene TRBJ1-1, with D tentatively TRBD1 (6 bases). Trimming shortened V by 4 bases and J by 0 bases, and 14 bases separated the two germline ends. From germline, CDR1 is KGHDR and CDR2 SFDVKD. CDR3 length: 16 amino acids. In DNA, the CDR3 is TGTGCCACCAGTGACAACAGGGTATTGTTGAACACTGAAGCTTTCTTT. It specifies CATSDNRVLLNTEAFF.

This chain links TRBV30 with TRBJ2-5; D unresolved. Trimming took 0 bases from V and 5 from J, leaving 10 bases between them. The CDR3 is 13 residues long. In germline, CDR1 is GTSNPN, CDR2 SVGIG (reference sequence). The CDR3 region is CAWSVAGRETQYF. CDR3 DNA: TGTGCCTGGAGTGTGGCAGGCCGCGAGACCCAGTACTTC. The whole variable domain, remainder taken from reference TRBV30 and TRBJ2-5, is SQTIHQWPATLVQPVGSPLSLECTVEGTSNPNLYWYRQAAGRGLQLLFYSVGIGQISSEVPQNLSASRPQDRQFILSSKKLLLSDSGFYLCAWSVAGRETQYFGPGTRLLVL.

This rearrangement joins TRBV9 to TRBJ2-2; D possibly corresponds to TRBD2 (6 bases). Trimming took off 2 bases at V and 7 bases at J, with 9 bases between the two ends. Germline CDR1 reads SGDLS; CDR2 reads YYNGEE. The CDR3 has 13 residues. In DNA, the CDR3 is TGTGCCAGCAGCGTTAGCGGAGGCGGGGAGCTGTTTTTT. As protein: CASSVSGGGELFF.

This chain joins TRBV19 and TRBJ2-3, with a weak D call TRBD1 (6 bases). V was pared by 6 bases and J by 0 bases, with 10 bases between. This CDR3 contains 14 residues. Germline assignment: CDR1 LNHDA and CDR2 SQIVND (reference sequence). The CDR3 sequence: CASRLRGSTDTQYF. As DNA, the CDR3 is TGTGCCAGTAGGCTAAGGGGGAGCACAGATACGCAGTATTTT.

This clone was recorded a few times. The chain has TRBV27 and TRBJ2-1, with a tentative D call TRBD1 (6 bases). The CDR3 is made up of 15 amino acids. Trimming stripped 6 bases from V and 4 bases from J, with 16 bases between. Germline lookup yields CDR1 MNHEY and CDR2 SMNVEV (reference sequence). This chain's CDR3 is CASSQRGQLYNEQFF. The DNA of the CDR3 is TGTGCCAGCAGCCAAAGGGGACAACTTTACAATGAGCAGTTCTTC.

V and J are TRBV6-4 and TRBJ1-2; TRBD1 matches 10 bases. The V segment lost 3 bases and the J segment 5 bases; nucleotides outside the gene matches: 6. Germline V gives CDR1 MRHNA, CDR2 SNTAGT. The CDR3 runs to 15 residues. In nucleotides, the CDR3 is TGTGCCAGCAGTGAAGAGACAGGGGGCCATTATGGCTACACCTTC. Residues: CASSEETGGHYGYTF.

This chain connects TRBV7-8 to TRBJ1-1, with 7 bases aligning to TRBD1. J lost 5 bases, V lost 4 bases, and 10 bases had no gene match. Germline CDR1 and CDR2: SGHVS and FQNEAQ. The CDR3 runs to 15 residues. CDR3 sequence reads: CASSYLKGAETEAFF. The CDR3 DNA reads TGTGCCAGCAGCTACCTTAAGGGGGCGGAAACTGAAGCTTTCTTT.